The 13 T cell receptor beta chains below all came from one sample that was sequenced in a study of OX40 agonist ivuxolimab in advanced cancers. Library prep was done by the immunoSEQ multiplex PCR assay. In its TCRdb copy, this immuneACCESS table keeps in-frame sequences only and misses some clones. Where compared with another copy, unresolved V genes explain less than half of these, and the others have no known cause. In all, the sample holds about 75,000 clones, and about 92% of those were seen once. The ten biggest clones cover 0.3% to 0.4% of the sample. This specimen consisted of CD4+ or CD8+ T cells sorted from blood, obtained in a trial of the OX40 agonist ivuxolimab. The receptors were gathered from an adult with an advanced solid tumor such as melanoma, head and neck, liver or kidney cancer.

The J gene is TRBJ2-7, the V gene TRBV5-1, with D possibly being TRBD1 or TRBD2 (5 bases each). This CDR3 is 15 amino acids long. V was pared by 3 bases and J by 2 bases, with 15 bases between. Germline V gene data show CDR1 as SGHRS and CDR2 as YFSETQ. The CDR3 sequence is CASSWGTATPYEQYF. The CDR3 DNA sequence: TGCGCCAGCAGCTGGGGGACGGCCACACCCTACGAGCAGTACTTC.

The chain has TRBV30 and TRBJ1-5; TRBD1 aligns across 9 bases. The CDR3 spans 14 residues. CDR1 is GTSNPN, CDR2 SVGIG, per germline (reference sequence). V dropped 5 bases and J dropped 15; count of bases not matched to a gene: 17. The CDR3 here is CAWQPGQGASVAHF. The CDR3 DNA follows: TGTGCCTGGCAGCCGGGACAGGGAGCAAGTGTGGCGCATTTT.

The chain recombines TRBV2 with TRBJ2-2, with D perhaps TRBD1 (6 bases). V lost 6 bases to trimming and J lost 5 bases, with 13 bases between them. CDR1 is SNHLY, CDR2 FYNNEI, per germline. This CDR3 has 14 amino acids. CDR3 region: CASRLEGVTGELFF. CDR3 sequence (DNA): TGTGCCAGCAGGCTAGAGGGGGTTACCGGGGAGCTGTTTTTT.

The chain employs TRBV29-1 and TRBJ2-7; D remains unclear. V was cut by 3 bases and J by 6 bases, with 18 bases left in between. CDR3 length: 14 amino acids. Germline loops: CDR1 SQVTM, CDR2 ANQGSEA. The CDR3 nucleotides read TGCAGCGTTGAGATTGCCCGCCGGCAACGCGAGCAGTACTTC. This gives the protein CSVEIARRQREQYF.

This clone showed up just once. The chain is built from TRBV27 and TRBJ2-1; TRBD2 aligns across 9 bases. The germline gives CDR1 MNHEY, CDR2 SMNVEV (reference sequence). The CDR3 contains 16 residues. Trimming took 3 bases from V and 9 from J; bases not matched to a gene: 12. The CDR3 DNA is TGTGCCAGCAGTTTGAGTGGCGGGGGGGCTTCTCTTGAGCAGTTCTTC. Translated, it gives CASSLSGGGASLEQFF.

The V gene is TRBV5-6, the J gene TRBJ2-5, with a tentative D call TRBD1 (6 bases). Germline CDR1 SGHDT, CDR2 YYEEEE. The length of the CDR3 is 14 residues. Trimming cost V 0 bases and J 1 base, with 7 bases left between them. CDR3 amino acids: CASSLGTVQETQYF. CDR3 DNA sequence: TGTGCCAGCAGCTTGGGGACAGTCCAAGAGACCCAGTACTTC.

In regard to this clone: Other DNA sequences in the sample encode the same CDR3. The J gene is TRBJ1-1, the V gene TRBV7-9; a weak D match, TRBD1 (5 bases). Germline V gene sequence: CDR1 SEHNR, CDR2 FQNEAQ (reference sequence). The CDR3 loop spans 13 amino acids. Trimming took 6 bases from V and 1 from J, leaving 9 bases between them. The CDR3 DNA is TGTGCCAGCAGTTCGCAGGGGAACACTGAAGCTTTCTTT. It translates to CASSSQGNTEAFF.

V usage is TRBV6-6 and J usage is TRBJ2-7; TRBD1 might be the D (6 bases). Per the germline V gene, CDR1 is MNHNY and CDR2 is SVGAGI (reference sequence). Between the trimmed V and J ends, which lost 0 bases and 2 bases, there was a span of 11 bases. This CDR3 has 15 residues. CDR3 residues: CASSYSEAGAYEQYF. The CDR3, as DNA: TGTGCCAGCAGTTACTCGGAGGCAGGGGCCTACGAGCAGTACTTC.

The CDR3 is CASSIVGRIRSYNEQFF. The CDR3, as DNA: TGTGCCAGTAGTATAGTGGGGCGGATACGTTCCTACAATGAGCAGTTCTTC. V usage is TRBV19 and J usage is TRBJ2-1; the D gene is possibly TRBD1 (5 bases). Germline CDR1 LNHDA, CDR2 SQIVND (reference sequence). This CDR3 has 17 amino acids. V was cut by 1 base and J by 1 base, with 14 bases left in between.

In this sample, this clone turned up once. This sequence joins TRBV5-6 and TRBJ1-1; 9 nucleotides agree with TRBD1. The ends lost 3 bases at V and 6 bases at J; junction bases unmatched: 9. This CDR3 is 15 amino acids long. CDR1 SGHDT and CDR2 YYEEEE come from the germline V gene. The CDR3 protein is CASSYRGTGPAEAFF. The CDR3 nucleotides read TGTGCCAGCAGCTACCGAGGGACAGGGCCCGCTGAAGCTTTCTTT.

The chain uses TRBV21-1 and TRBJ2-7. TRBV21-1 is assigned pseudogene status. The CDR3 totals 11 residues. The CDR3 is CASRAMQTQYF. The CDR3 DNA reads as TGTGCCAGCAGAGCAATGCAGACGCAGTACTTC.

V usage is TRBV28 and J usage is TRBJ1-4, with D possibly matching TRBD1 (5 bases). Looked up from germline, CDR1 is MDHEN and CDR2 is SYDVKM. This CDR3 is built from 15 residues. Trimming removed 4 bases from V and 3 bases from J, with 12 bases in between. CDR3 loop: CASSSSGGSNEKLFF. In nucleotides, the CDR3 is TGTGCCAGCAGTTCCAGTGGGGGGTCTAATGAAAAACTGTTTTTT.

The CDR3 DNA sequence: TGTGCCAGCAGCTTCCTGACTAGCGGGAGGCCTGAACACCATGAGCAGTTCTTC. Encoded protein: CASSFLTSGRPEHHEQFF. The rearrangement joins TRBV7-2 to TRBJ2-1; 13 bases are shared with TRBD2. The germline V gene has CDR1 SGHTA and CDR2 FQGNSA. The V and J ends lost 3 bases and 8 bases, in that order; junction bases with no gene match: 13. The CDR3 has 18 amino acids.